These T cell receptor beta chains were read from a single sample in a study of T cells in Graves' hyperthyroidism and ophthalmopathy. TCRdb passed the multiplex PCR reads through MiXCR, listing each CDR3 protein once. Of 540,000 or so distinct CDR3 sequences in the sample, about 45% were seen once. Material for sequencing was peripheral blood or thyroid tissue (not recorded which). Receptors originate from an adult woman with Graves' disease, either hyperthyroidism or ophthalmopathy (not recorded which). Both conserved end residues are part of each CDR3. The order of the fields is V gene, D gene, clone size, J gene, CDR3 DNA, CDR3 protein. A D gene is named only where the DNA matches it firmly. Clone size is given for some rows only: seen once, a few or many times, or a class if the clone is expanded.

TRBV10-3	TRBD1	few	TRBJ1-2	TGTGCCACCGGGACAGCGACCGTCTATGGCTACACCTTC	CATGTATVYGYTF
TRBV10-3	NA	NA	TRBJ1-2	TGTGCCATCAGCGAGGACGGGTTACGGTACTATGGCTACACCTTC	CAISEDGLRYYGYTF
TRBV5-1	NA	NA	TRBJ2-1	TGCGCCAGCAGTTGGAGGGTAGGTTGGGAGCAGTTCTTC	CASSWRVGWEQFF
TRBV6-5	NA	many	TRBJ1-2	TGTGCCAGCAGCAAGACCGGGTTCCCGTGGGGCTACACCTTC	CASSKTGFPWGYTF
TRBV5-1	NA	once	TRBJ2-7	TGCGCCAGCAGCGGACGGGGGACTGACGAGGAGCAGTACTTC	CASSGRGTDEEQYF
TRBV7-8	TRBD1	many	TRBJ2-7	TGTGCCAGCAGCCTAGAAGGTACAGGGGCGCGTTACGAGCAGTACTTC	CASSLEGTGARYEQYF
TRBV6-6	TRBD1	many	TRBJ2-7	TGTGCCAGCAGTTACACAGGACAGGCTTCCTACGAGCAGTACTTC	CASSYTGQASYEQYF
TRBV20-1	TRBD1	many	TRBJ1-4	TGCAGTGCTAGGGAAGTGGGACAGGGGGGAGAAAAACTGTTTTTT	CSAREVGQGGEKLFF
TRBV12-3/TRBV12-4	NA	many	TRBJ2-7	TGTGCCAGCAGCCCTCGGGCCACCGAGACCTACGAGCAGTACTTC	CASSPRATETYEQYF
TRBV20-1	NA	NA	TRBJ2-7	TGCAGTGCCCCGCGAGAGGGGAGGCAGTACTTC	CSAPREGRQYF
TRBV7-3	TRBD1	NA	TRBJ2-5	TGTGCCAGCAGCTTAATGGGTCAGGGGGAAGAGACCCAGTACTTC	CASSLMGQGEETQYF
TRBV7-2	NA	few	TRBJ2-7	TGTGCCAGCAGCTCAGGGAAGTCCCTTTCCTACGAGCAGTACTTC	CASSSGKSLSYEQYF
TRBV7-6	NA	NA	TRBJ1-5	TGTGCCAGCAGTTACTCGGCCCCATATAGCAATCAGCCCCAGCATTTT	CASSYSAPYSNQPQHF
TRBV20-1	NA	NA	TRBJ2-7	TGCAGTGCTCCAAGACAGGAGAACTACGAGCAGTACTTC	CSAPRQENYEQYF
TRBV15	NA	NA	TRBJ1-1	TGTGCCACCAGCAGAGATCACGGGATTGAAGCTTTCTTT	CATSRDHGIEAFF
TRBV28	NA	few	TRBJ1-5	TGTGCCAGCAGCCCCTTCGGGAGAGCGGGGGAGGGTCAGCCCCAGCATTTT	CASSPFGRAGEGQPQHF
TRBV24-1	NA	NA	TRBJ2-3	TGTGCCACCAGTGATACGTCTAGCAGCCGCACAGATACGCAGTATTTT	CATSDTSSSRTDTQYF
TRBV7-8	NA	NA	TRBJ1-4	TGTGCCAGCTTGGGGCAGGGGACGAAACTGTTTTTT	CASLGQGTKLFF
TRBV10-3	NA	NA	TRBJ2-5	TGTGCCATCATTTACGGCGGGGACGAGACCCAGTACTTC	CAIIYGGDETQYF
TRBV19	TRBD2	many	TRBJ2-7	TGTGCCAGTAGTATGTCACTAGCGAGGTCCTACGAGCAGTACTTC	CASSMSLARSYEQYF
TRBV7-6	NA	NA	TRBJ2-5	TGTGCCAGCAGCTGGACCTTTCGAGCGGGACACGCTACCCAGTACTTC	CASSWTFRAGHATQYF
TRBV7-6	NA	NA	TRBJ2-7	TGTGCCAGCAGCTTGAATTGGAGAGGGGAGCAGTACTTC	CASSLNWRGEQYF
TRBV3-1	TRBD2	once	TRBJ2-7	TGTGCCAGCAGCCAGCCCGGACTAGCCCCCTACGAGCAGTACTTC	CASSQPGLAPYEQYF
TRBV10-1	TRBD2	NA	TRBJ2-3	TGCGCCAGCAGTGTTAGCGGGAGCACAGATACGCAGTATTTT	CASSVSGSTDTQYF
TRBV20-1	TRBD1	NA	TRBJ1-1	TGCAGTGCTAGTAAGGGACAGGGGGCAGGAGGTGAAGCTTTCTTT	CSASKGQGAGGEAFF
TRBV19	NA	many	TRBJ1-1	TGTGCCAGTAGTCTAAGGCCACGAGAAGCTTTCTTT	CASSLRPREAFF
TRBV6-5	NA	NA	TRBJ2-5	TGTGCGGCGGGGCAAGAGACCCAGTACTTC	CAAGQETQYF
TRBV28	NA	few	TRBJ1-1	TGTGCCAGTACACCGGGGGGGGGGGTGAACACTGAAGCTTTCTTT	CASTPGGGVNTEAFF